The 11 T cell receptor beta chains listed next were all sequenced from one sample in a study of blood T cell repertoires in COVID-19 (dated by TCRdb to the early 2020s). Library generation was performed with the immunoSEQ multiplex PCR assay. In its TCRdb copy, this immuneACCESS table keeps in-frame sequences only and misses some clones. Where compared with another copy, unresolved V genes explain less than half of these, and the others have no known cause. The sample yields 35,000 to 45,000 clones; approximately 78% were counted once. The ten largest clones add up to around two fifths of the sample. Sequencing was done on a sample of peripheral blood. These receptors all stem from a human donor in a cohort sampled during active or convalescent COVID-19. The donor label of this sample is uncertain.

The chain combines TRBV18 with TRBJ2-5, with 16 nucleotides matching TRBD2. Germline CDR1 and CDR2: KGHSH and LQKENI. Trimming removed 2 bases from V and 2 bases from J; junction bases left unmatched: 5. This CDR3 is 18 amino acids long. The CDR3 region has the DNA TGTGCCAGCTCACCAGGCCGGGGACTAGCGGGAGGGCAAGAGACCCAGTACTTC. Its translation: CASSPGRGLAGGQETQYF. Looking up the rest from reference TRBV18 and TRBJ2-5 gives the full variable domain: NAGVMQNPRHLVRRRGQEARLRCSPMKGHSHVYWYRQLPEEGLKFMVYLQKENIIDESGMPKERFSAEFPKEGPSILRIQQVVRGDSAAYFCASSPGRGLAGGQETQYFGPGTRLLVL.

This clone was counted only a few times. The rearrangement joins TRBV13 to TRBJ1-3, with TRBD1 matching over 9 bases. Trimming removed 6 bases from V and 4 bases from J; junction bases left unmatched: 7. The germline V gene encodes CDR1 PRHDT and CDR2 FYEKMQ (reference sequence). The CDR3 has 15 amino acids. The DNA of the CDR3 is TGTGCCAGCAGTTCCGCCGGGACAGGGGGAAACACCATATATTTT. This translates into CASSSAGTGGNTIYF. Full variable domain (outside the CDR3, taken from reference TRBV13 and TRBJ1-3): AAGVIQSPRHLIKEKRETATLKCYPIPRHDTVYWYQQGPGQDPQFLISFYEKMQSDKGSIPDRFSAQQFSDYHSELNMSSLELGDSALYFCASSSAGTGGNTIYFGEGSWLTVV.

The chain links TRBV6-1 to TRBJ2-1; D is unresolved. The CDR3 extends over 12 amino acids. V was pared by 0 bases and J by 10 bases, with 7 bases between. CDR1 is MNHNS, CDR2 SASEGT, per germline. CDR3 sequence: CASSEAELEQFF. The CDR3 DNA reads as TGTGCCAGCAGTGAAGCCGAGTTAGAGCAGTTCTTC.

This clone came up once. The rearrangement uses TRBV11-1 and TRBJ2-7; 7 bases fit TRBD2. Germline CDR1 reads SGHAT; CDR2 reads FQDESV (reference sequence). The trim removed 2 bases at V and 9 bases at J, leaving 10 bases unmatched. The CDR3 is 14 residues long. The CDR3: CASSLNRFPSGQYF. The CDR3 coding sequence is TGTGCCAGCAGCTTAAATAGATTCCCTAGCGGGCAGTACTTC.

V gene TRBV18 combines with J gene TRBJ2-3, with 9 bases lining up with TRBD2. The trim removed 7 bases at V and 4 bases at J, leaving 9 bases unmatched. The CDR3 has 15 amino acids. Per germline, CDR1 KGHSH and CDR2 LQKENI. Here the CDR3 reads CASLPGIAGADTQYF. DNA of the CDR3: TGTGCCAGCTTACCGGGGATAGCGGGAGCAGATACGCAGTATTTT.

The chain carries TRBV4-2 and TRBJ2-7, with 8 bases identical to TRBD2. The trim removed 3 bases at V and 0 bases at J, leaving 7 bases unmatched. This CDR3 has 16 amino acids. The germline CDR1 and CDR2 sequences are LGHNA and YNFKEQ. The CDR3 sequence: CASSQVTSGDSYEQYF. Here the CDR3 DNA reads TGTGCCAGCAGCCAGGTCACTAGCGGAGACTCCTACGAGCAGTACTTC.

This rearrangement joins TRBV11-3 to TRBJ2-2, with a weak D call TRBD2 (6 bases). This CDR3 is 16 amino acids long. The germline V gene has CDR1 SGHNT and CDR2 YENEEA. The ends were cut back, 1 base at V and 6 bases at J, with 15 bases in the middle. DNA for the CDR3: TGTGCCAGCAGCTTAGGGTTCGGGAGTGCGGCCGGGGAGCTGTTTTTT. This gives the protein CASSLGFGSAAGELFF. Drawing the rest from reference TRBV11-3 and TRBJ2-2, the complete variable domain is EAGVVQSPRYKIIEKKQPVAFWCNPISGHNTLYWYLQNLGQGPELLIRYENEEAVDDSQLPKDRFSAERLKGVDSTLKIQPAELGDSAVYLCASSLGFGSAAGELFFGEGSRLTVL.

The V gene is TRBV2, the J gene TRBJ2-1, with 11 bases fitting TRBD1. Trimming took 6 bases from V and 8 from J; bases not matched to a gene: 9. CDR1 is SNHLY and CDR2 is FYNNEI in the germline V gene. The CDR3 runs 15 residues. The CDR3 DNA follows: TGTGCCAGCAGGAAGGGGGGACAGGGGGTCCATGAGCAGTTCTTC. This encodes CASRKGGQGVHEQFF.

This chain joins TRBV4-1 and TRBJ2-3; TRBD2 matches 9 bases. Trimming cost V 4 bases and J 4 bases; bases outside gene matches: 3. Germline-derived CDR1 and CDR2 are MGHRA and YSYEKL. This CDR3 contains 14 residues. This chain's CDR3 is CASSPLAGSDTQYF. CDR3 DNA sequence: TGCGCCAGCAGCCCCCTAGCGGGATCAGATACGCAGTATTTT.

This sequence joins TRBV19 and TRBJ1-5; 12 bases align to TRBD1. Germline loops: CDR1 LNHDA, CDR2 SQIVND (reference sequence). V shed 9 bases and J 6 bases; nucleotides not matched to a gene: 9. The length of the CDR3 is 15 residues. The CDR3 loop is CASTPRDRGRQPQHF. CDR3 in DNA: TGTGCCAGCACTCCCCGGGACAGGGGGCGTCAGCCCCAGCATTTT.

This clone was counted between two and nine times. The genes are TRBV7-2 and TRBJ1-2; 7 bases align to TRBD1. Germline CDR1 SGHTA, CDR2 FQGNSA. This CDR3 has 13 amino acids. V dropped 2 bases and J dropped 5; count of bases not matched to a gene: 2. CDR3 DNA: TGTGCCAGCAGCTTAAGACAGGGTTATGGCTACACCTTC. Residues: CASSLRQGYGYTF.